These 26 T cell receptor beta chains originate from one sample sequenced in a study of metastatic and nonmetastatic thyroid tumors (dated by TCRdb to 2020 to 2022). The method was PCR. Sequenced on an Illumina HiSeq 4000. TCRdb redid the processing of the public reads, applying fastp at Q25 and MiXCR, and retained in-frame beta chains. The sample table shows about 40,000 clones, and 15% to 20% are seen once. 3.8% of the sample comes from the top ten. No patient had received any treatment before thyroid surgery. Material for sequencing was blood. These receptors all stem from a female donor with papillary thyroid cancer or a benign thyroid nodule (not recorded which). Some clones in this sample may be carry-over from other donors' samples.

This clone has just a few counts. Other DNA sequences within the sample encode an identical CDR3. The genes are TRBV6-1 and TRBJ2-2, with 8 bases fitting TRBD2. The CDR3 sequence is 16 residues long. Trimming cost V 7 bases and J 8 bases; bases outside gene matches: 15. The V gene's germline CDR1 is MNHNS and CDR2 SASEGT. This CDR3 reads CASTDAGGSGTGELFF. The CDR3 DNA reads TGTGCCAGCACCGACGCGGGGGGCTCTGGCACAGGGGAGCTGTTTTTT.

This clone was detected ten times or more. This rearrangement joins TRBV5-8 to TRBJ2-3, with D hard to call. Trimming left V 3 bases short and J 0 bases short, with 8 bases between. The CDR3 loop spans 14 amino acids. Per the germline V gene, CDR1 is SGHTS and CDR2 is YDEGEE. The CDR3 reads CASSSRVSTDTQYF. The CDR3 DNA reads TGTGCCAGCAGCTCTCGGGTTAGCACAGATACGCAGTATTTT.

The chain uses TRBV6-1 and TRBJ2-2, with D possibly TRBD1 on 6 matching bases. V lost 6 bases and J lost 7, with 21 bases in between. The CDR3 runs to 16 residues. Germline CDR1 MNHNS, CDR2 SASEGT. CDR3 in amino acids: CASSLDSWSRGGELFF. CDR3 sequence (DNA): TGTGCCAGCAGCTTAGATTCCTGGAGCAGGGGCGGGGAGCTGTTTTTT.

This clone was seen ten or more times. This chain joins TRBV3-1 and TRBJ2-1, with 9 bases that match TRBD2. The V gene end was trimmed by 6 bases and the J gene end by 2 bases; junction bases not matched to a gene: 8. CDR3 length equals 16 residues. Germline CDR1 is LGHDT and CDR2 is YNNKEL (reference sequence). CDR3 region: CASRYLGGGAYNEQFF. Here the CDR3 DNA reads TGTGCCAGCAGGTATCTGGGCGGGGGGGCCTACAATGAGCAGTTCTTC.

CDR3 in amino acids: CASSLVGGRSYEQYF. CDR3 coding DNA: TGTGCCAGCAGTTTAGTGGGCGGGCGCTCCTACGAGCAGTACTTC. This chain links TRBV12-3 or TRBV12-4 with TRBJ2-7; the D gene is possibly TRBD2 (5 bases). V shed 1 base and J shed 0 bases, with 10 bases lying between them. CDR3 length: 15 residues.

The table lists this clone with many counts. The chain has TRBV3-1 and TRBJ2-1, with 10 bases matching TRBD1. Germline CDR1 and CDR2: LGHDT and YNNKEL (reference sequence). The CDR3 totals 18 residues. The V segment lost 2 bases and the J segment 3 bases; nucleotides outside the gene matches: 10. CDR3 in DNA: TGTGCCAGCAGCCAATCACGGGACAGGGGCAATAACTACAATGAGCAGTTCTTC. Protein product: CASSQSRDRGNNYNEQFF.

At least ten counts were recorded for this clone. This chain uses TRBV20-1 with TRBJ1-5; the match to TRBD1 covers 10 bases. V lost 0 bases, J lost 4 bases, and 6 bases stayed unmatched. CDR3 length: 16 residues. In germline, CDR1 is DFQATT, CDR2 SNEGSKA (reference sequence). The CDR3 loop is CSARERTGGDNQPQHF. The DNA for the CDR3 is TGCAGTGCTAGAGAGAGGACAGGGGGGGATAATCAGCCCCAGCATTTT.

To note about this clone: An end of the junction differs from the germline gene, which may be a read error. The genes are TRBV11-3 and TRBJ2-7; D might be TRBD2 (5 bases). This CDR3 is 15 amino acids long. CDR1 is SGHNT, CDR2 YENEEA, per germline. The DNA of the CDR3 is TGTGCCAGCAGCCCCCGCAGGTGTAAGGAGGACGATCAGTACTTC. Translated: CASSPRRCKEDDQYF.

This clone was seen at least ten times. The chain links TRBV18 to TRBJ2-3; no clear D gene. V lost 5 bases, J lost 6 bases, and 12 bases lay in between. CDR1 and CDR2 from the germline V gene are KGHSH and LQKENI. This CDR3 comprises 13 residues. In DNA, the CDR3 is TGTGCCAGCTCAGCCCTCGGTGGTGATACGCAGTATTTT. Translating it yields CASSALGGDTQYF.

The V gene is TRBV9, the J gene TRBJ1-5; unclear D gene. V lost 6 bases to trimming and J lost 4 bases, with 14 bases between them. CDR1 is SGDLS, CDR2 YYNGEE, per germline. The CDR3 extends over 14 amino acids. For the CDR3, the DNA is TGTGCCAGCACCTCTTCGGGAGTAAATCAGCCCCAGCATTTT. As protein: CASTSSGVNQPQHF.

This clone qualifies as medium-sized (0.01 to 0.1%). This rearrangement joins TRBV12-3 or TRBV12-4 to TRBJ1-2, with D possibly TRBD1 on 6 matching bases. Trimming removed 3 bases at V and 7 bases at J, with 12 bases between. This CDR3 is 13 amino acids long. CDR3 sequence (DNA): TGTGCCAGCAGTTTGGCAGGGGCGGGTGGCTACACCTTC. It yields the protein CASSLAGAGGYTF.

Notes on this clone: It may be a read error: a sequence one base away is much more abundant. The chain employs TRBV19 and TRBJ2-1, with D possibly matching TRBD1 (5 bases). CDR3 size: 16 residues. Trimming took off 7 bases at V and 2 bases at J, with 18 bases between the two ends. CDR1 and CDR2 from the germline V gene are LNHDA and SQIVND (reference sequence). Here the CDR3 DNA reads TGTGCCAGTAACTTACAGGTCCCCCCGGCCTACAATGAGCAGTTCTTC. Its protein product is CASNLQVPPAYNEQFF.

This clone was found many times. The V call is TRBV10-3, the J call TRBJ2-2, with TRBD2 as a possible D gene (6 bases). Germline CDR1 and CDR2: ENHRY and SYGVKD. The length of the CDR3 is 15 residues. Trimming shortened V by 4 bases and J by 4 bases, and 13 bases separated the two germline ends. The CDR3 sequence is CAISGRREVTGELFF. The DNA of the CDR3 is TGTGCCATCAGTGGGAGGAGGGAGGTCACCGGGGAGCTGTTTTTT.

This clone was counted many times. At the DNA level, this CDR3 is encoded by other sequences in the same sample as well. The rearrangement uses TRBV19 and TRBJ2-6; D call uncertain. Germline V gene data show CDR1 as LNHDA and CDR2 as SQIVND (reference sequence). Trimming cost V 5 bases and J 0 bases, with 5 bases left between them. CDR3 length: 14 residues. CDR3 loop: CASSPTSGANVLTF. In DNA, the CDR3 is TGTGCCAGTAGTCCAACCTCTGGGGCCAACGTCCTGACTTTC.

This clone was found a few times. This chain uses TRBV15 with TRBJ2-5; no definite D call. Germline V CDR1 and CDR2: LNHNV, YYDKDF (reference sequence). The CDR3 has 13 amino acids. The CDR3: CANSSRDQETQYF. The CDR3 DNA reads TGTGCAAACAGCAGCCGGGACCAAGAGACCCAGTACTTC.

Sample share makes this clone medium-sized. The rearrangement uses TRBV12-3 or TRBV12-4 and TRBJ2-7, with 11 bases that match TRBD2. This CDR3 region has 16 residues. J was trimmed by 4 bases and V by 5 bases; bases with no gene match: 10. CDR3 DNA sequence: TGTGCCAGCAGTCTAGAACCGACTAGCGGGACATACGAGCAGTACTTC. Its protein product is CASSLEPTSGTYEQYF.

This clone was observed many times. The chain links TRBV6-1 to TRBJ1-3, with a weak D call TRBD1 (6 bases). V was shortened by 5 bases and J by 1 base, with 9 bases between the two germline ends. This CDR3 comprises 14 residues. Per germline, CDR1 MNHNS and CDR2 SASEGT. The CDR3 nucleotides read TGTGCCAGCAGTACACAGGGTTCTGGAAACACCATATATTTT. This gives the protein CASSTQGSGNTIYF.

On this clone: It is likely a read error, because the conserved phenylalanine at the end of the CDR3 is missing. This chain links TRBV19 with TRBJ1-5; a weak D match, TRBD1 (6 bases). CDR3 length: 14 residues. Germline V lookup: CDR1 LNHDA, CDR2 SQIVND (reference sequence). V gave up 7 bases and J gave up 1 base, with 11 bases separating them. CDR3 in DNA: TGTGCCAGTATCTACAGGGCAAGCAATCAGCCCCAGCATTTG. Amino acid sequence: CASIYRASNQPQHL.

This clone was seen a few times. A much larger clone lies a single base off, so this may be a read error. V and J are TRBV2 and TRBJ1-4; the D gene is possibly TRBD1 (5 bases). In germline, CDR1 is SNHLY, CDR2 FYNNEI. CDR3 length equals 17 residues. For the CDR3, the DNA is TGTGCCAGCAGTGAATATGCTGACAGATCGACTAATGAAGAACTGTTTTTT. This gives the protein CASSEYADRSTNEELFF. Filled out from reference TRBV2 and TRBJ1-4, the complete variable domain reads EPEVTQTPSHQVTQMGQEVILRCVPISNHLYFYWYRQILGQKVEFLVSFYNNEISEKSEIFDDQFSVERPDGSNFTLKIRSTKLEDSAMYFCASSEYADRSTNEELFFGSGTQLSVL.

The sample holds many counts of this clone. The chain couples TRBV11-2 to TRBJ2-2; the D call may be TRBD1 or TRBD2 (5 bases each). V lost 3 bases to trimming and J lost 1 base, with 9 bases between them. The CDR3 sequence is 15 residues long. In germline, CDR1 is SGHAT, CDR2 FQNNGV. The CDR3 DNA reads as TGTGCCAGCAGCTTTCGGGGCCAGAACACCGGGGAGCTGTTTTTT. Translating gives CASSFRGQNTGELFF.

The table lists this clone with many counts. The V call is TRBV7-2, the J call TRBJ2-5, with 15 bases aligning to TRBD2. V trimming: 1 base; J trimming: 2 bases; junction bases outside the gene matches: 5. This CDR3 is built from 18 residues. Per germline, CDR1 SGHTA and CDR2 FQGNSA. The chain's CDR3 is CASSLGSGTSGGQETQYF. CDR3 nucleotides: TGTGCCAGCAGCTTAGGCTCTGGGACTAGCGGGGGGCAAGAGACCCAGTACTTC.

This clone was recorded at least ten times. The J gene is TRBJ2-1, the V gene TRBV20-1, with 8 bases identical to TRBD2. CDR3 length: 15 residues. V was clipped by 3 bases and J by 7 bases; unmatched bases: 11. Per the germline V gene, CDR1 is DFQATT and CDR2 is SNEGSKA (reference sequence). The CDR3 here is CSASSARGGKNEQFF. For the CDR3, the DNA is TGCAGTGCTAGTTCTGCACGGGGGGGCAAGAATGAGCAGTTCTTC.

This clone was detected many times. Given a much more abundant clone one base away, this may be a read error. V gene TRBV5-1 combines with J gene TRBJ2-7, with TRBD1 matching 8 bases. Germline loops: CDR1 SGHRS, CDR2 YFSETQ. Trimming took 0 bases from V and 2 from J; bases not matched to a gene: 10. This CDR3 spans 17 amino acids. The CDR3 nucleotides are TGCGCCAGCAGCTTGGCATTACAGGGGGACTTCACCTACGAGCAGTACTTC. This codes for CASSLALQGDFTYEQYF.

This clone was seen repeatedly, ten times or more. The V gene is TRBV24-1, the J gene TRBJ2-5, with 8 positions matching TRBD2. Germline CDR1 and CDR2: KGHDR and SFDVKD. The V segment lost 4 bases and the J segment 5 bases; nucleotides outside the gene matches: 8. CDR3 size: 15 residues. As DNA, the CDR3 is TGTGCCACCAGTGAAGTCCGGGGGGGCCGGGAGACCCAGTACTTC. It specifies CATSEVRGGRETQYF.

The table lists this clone with many counts. V gene TRBV5-1 combines with J gene TRBJ2-2; TRBD1 might be the D (5 bases). In germline, CDR1 is SGHRS, CDR2 YFSETQ. There are 15 residues in the CDR3. V was pared by 4 bases and J by 1 base, with 11 bases between. The DNA for the CDR3 is TGCGCCAGCAGCCCCATGACAGAGAACACCGGGGAGCTGTTTTTT. Its translation is CASSPMTENTGELFF.

The table lists this clone with many counts. V usage is TRBV4-1 and J usage is TRBJ2-1, with D uncertain. V was cut by 0 bases and J by 12 bases, with 9 bases left in between. The CDR3 runs 12 residues. Germline CDR1 and CDR2: MGHRA and YSYEKL. For the CDR3, the DNA is TGCGCCAGCAGCCAAGAGGAAAGGCTGCAGTTCTTC. The encoded protein is CASSQEERLQFF.